This T cell receptor beta chain is from a study of lymphopenia after photon versus proton radiotherapy. Whole-study findings and limits: Post-nadir TCR diversity decline inversely tracked overall survival among those who died. Better survival with proton therapy was suggested as possible, not demonstrated.

Trimming shortened V by 4 bases and J by 4 bases, and 14 bases separated the two germline ends. Germline V CDR1 and CDR2: SGHNT, YENEEA. The CDR3 covers 15 residues. Only one count was recorded for this clone. Its target is not known. Data came from immunoSEQ multiplex PCR; TCRdb stores just in-frame clones and leaves some out. The sample has 35,000 to 50,000 clones, more than 85% seen once. This material consisted of peripheral blood, taken from a patient treated with photon-based radiotherapy. The V gene is TRBV11-3, the J gene TRBJ1-3, with D tentatively TRBD1 (5 bases). This sequence originates from a man in his sixties with cholangiocarcinoma. The CDR3 loop reads CASSSLNQGGNTIYF. The CDR3 DNA reads TGTGCCAGCAGCTCCCTTAATCAGGGAGGAAACACCATATATTTT.